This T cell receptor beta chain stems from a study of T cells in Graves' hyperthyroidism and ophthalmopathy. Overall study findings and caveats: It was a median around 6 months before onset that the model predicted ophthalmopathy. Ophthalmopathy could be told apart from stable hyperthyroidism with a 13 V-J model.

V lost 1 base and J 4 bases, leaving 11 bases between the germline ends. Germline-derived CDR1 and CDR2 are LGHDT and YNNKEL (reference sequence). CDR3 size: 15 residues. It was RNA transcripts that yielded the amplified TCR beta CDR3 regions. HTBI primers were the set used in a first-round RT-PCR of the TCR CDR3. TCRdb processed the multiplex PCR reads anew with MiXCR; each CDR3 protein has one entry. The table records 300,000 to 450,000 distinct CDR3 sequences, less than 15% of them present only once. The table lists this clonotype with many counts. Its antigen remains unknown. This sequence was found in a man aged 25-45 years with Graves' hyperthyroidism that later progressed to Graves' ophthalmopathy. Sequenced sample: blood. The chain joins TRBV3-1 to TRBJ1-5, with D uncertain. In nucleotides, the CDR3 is TGTGCCAGCAGCCAAGGGCCGCAGCTAAATCAGCCCCAGCATTTT. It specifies CASSQGPQLNQPQHF.